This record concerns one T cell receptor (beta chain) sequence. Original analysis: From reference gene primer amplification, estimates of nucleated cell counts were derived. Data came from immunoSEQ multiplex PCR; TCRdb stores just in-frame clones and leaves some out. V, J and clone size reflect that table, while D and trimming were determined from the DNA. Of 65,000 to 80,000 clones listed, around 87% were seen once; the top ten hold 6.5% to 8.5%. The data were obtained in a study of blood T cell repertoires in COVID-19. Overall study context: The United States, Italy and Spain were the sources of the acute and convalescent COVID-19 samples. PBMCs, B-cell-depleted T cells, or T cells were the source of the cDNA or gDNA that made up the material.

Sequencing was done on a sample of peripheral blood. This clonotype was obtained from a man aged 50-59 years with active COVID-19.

This chain's CDR3 is CASSFGRPHNEQFF. CDR3 in DNA: TGTGCCAGCAGTTTTGGCAGGCCCCACAATGAGCAGTTCTTC. The rearrangement links TRBV27 to TRBJ2-1; no definite D call. Germline V gives CDR1 MNHEY, CDR2 SMNVEV (reference sequence). The CDR3 has 14 amino acids. The ends were cut back, 3 bases at V and 5 bases at J, with 11 bases in the middle.